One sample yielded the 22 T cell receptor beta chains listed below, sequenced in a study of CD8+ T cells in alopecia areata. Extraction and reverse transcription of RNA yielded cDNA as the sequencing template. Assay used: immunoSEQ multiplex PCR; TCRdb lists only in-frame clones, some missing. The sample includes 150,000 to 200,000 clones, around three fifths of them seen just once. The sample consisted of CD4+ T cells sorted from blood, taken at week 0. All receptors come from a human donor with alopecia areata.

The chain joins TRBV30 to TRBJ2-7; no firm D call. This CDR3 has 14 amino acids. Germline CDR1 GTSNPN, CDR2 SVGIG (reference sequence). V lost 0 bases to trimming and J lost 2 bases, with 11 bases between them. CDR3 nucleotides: TGTGCCTGGAGTGTACCCTACGGAACCTACGAGCAGTACTTC. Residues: CAWSVPYGTYEQYF.

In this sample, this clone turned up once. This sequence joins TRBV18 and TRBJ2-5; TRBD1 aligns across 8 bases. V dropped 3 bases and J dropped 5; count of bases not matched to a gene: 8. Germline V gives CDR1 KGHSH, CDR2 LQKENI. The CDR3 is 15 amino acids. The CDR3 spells CASSPKTGERETQYF. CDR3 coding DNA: TGTGCCAGCTCACCGAAGACAGGGGAACGGGAGACCCAGTACTTC. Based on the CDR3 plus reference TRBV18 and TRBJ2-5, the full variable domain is NAGVMQNPRHLVRRRGQEARLRCSPMKGHSHVYWYRQLPEEGLKFMVYLQKENIIDESGMPKERFSAEFPKEGPSILRIQQVVRGDSAAYFCASSPKTGERETQYFGPGTRLLVL.

DNA of the CDR3: TGCGCCAGCAGTAGCGGACAGGCCTCTTCACCCCTCCACTTT. Its translation: CASSSGQASSPLHF. V gene TRBV5-1 combines with J gene TRBJ1-6, with TRBD1 matching over 7 bases. This CDR3 contains 14 residues. CDR1 is SGHRS, CDR2 YFSETQ, per germline. After removal of 5 bases from V and 9 bases from J, the junction contained 8 bases not matched to a gene.

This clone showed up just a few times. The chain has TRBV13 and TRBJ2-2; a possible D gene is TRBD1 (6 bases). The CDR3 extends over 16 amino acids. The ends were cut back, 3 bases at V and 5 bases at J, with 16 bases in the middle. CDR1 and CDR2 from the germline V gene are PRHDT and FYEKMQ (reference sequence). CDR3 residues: CASSFSTGHLTGELFF. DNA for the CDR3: TGTGCCAGCAGCTTTTCGACGGGACACCTGACCGGGGAGCTGTTTTTT.

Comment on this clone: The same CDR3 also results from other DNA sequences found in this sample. CDR3 sequence: CASSFSGAETQYF. The DNA for the CDR3 is TGTGCCAGCAGTTTCTCGGGTGCGGAGACCCAGTACTTC. The chain links TRBV28 to TRBJ2-5; D is uncertain. CDR1 is MDHEN, CDR2 SYDVKM, per germline. The CDR3 extends over 13 amino acids. Between the trimmed V and J ends, which lost 3 bases and 5 bases, there was a span of 10 bases. Full variable domain (missing parts from reference TRBV28 and TRBJ2-5): DVKVTQSSRYLVKRTGEKVFLECVQDMDHENMFWYRQDPGLGLRLIYFSYDVKMKEKGDIPEGYSVSREKKERFSLILESASTNQTSMYLCASSFSGAETQYFGPGTRLLVL.

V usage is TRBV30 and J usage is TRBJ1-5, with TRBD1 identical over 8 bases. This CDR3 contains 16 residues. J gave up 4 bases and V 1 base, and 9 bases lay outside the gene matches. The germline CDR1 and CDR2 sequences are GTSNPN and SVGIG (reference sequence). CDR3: CAWSGAQGGTNQPQHF. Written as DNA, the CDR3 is TGTGCCTGGAGTGGCGCACAGGGGGGGACTAATCAGCCCCAGCATTTT.

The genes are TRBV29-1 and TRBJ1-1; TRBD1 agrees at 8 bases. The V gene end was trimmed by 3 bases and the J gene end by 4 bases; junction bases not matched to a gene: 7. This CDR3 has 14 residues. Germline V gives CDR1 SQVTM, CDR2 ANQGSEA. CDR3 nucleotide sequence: TGCAGCGTTGAGGACAGGGATTCGGGCACTGAAGCTTTCTTT. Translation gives CSVEDRDSGTEAFF.

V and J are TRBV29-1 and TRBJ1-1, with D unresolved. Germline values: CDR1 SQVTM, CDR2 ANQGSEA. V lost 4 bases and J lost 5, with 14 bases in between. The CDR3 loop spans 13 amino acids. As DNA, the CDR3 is TGCAGCGTTGCTCGGAGGACGGGGACTGAAGCTTTCTTT. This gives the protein CSVARRTGTEAFF.

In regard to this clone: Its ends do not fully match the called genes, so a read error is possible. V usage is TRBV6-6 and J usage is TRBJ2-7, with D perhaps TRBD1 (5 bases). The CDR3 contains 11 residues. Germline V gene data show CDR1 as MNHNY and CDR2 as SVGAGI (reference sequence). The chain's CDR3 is CAISRQYEQYF. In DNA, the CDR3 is TGTGCCATCAGTAGACAGTACGAGCAGTACTTC.

The CDR3: CAWSPFQETQYF. Written as DNA, the CDR3 is TGTGCCTGGAGTCCTTTCCAAGAGACCCAGTACTTC. The chain joins TRBV30 to TRBJ2-5, with D hard to call. V dropped 2 bases and J dropped 1 base, with 5 bases sitting between them. Germline CDR1 reads GTSNPN; CDR2 reads SVGIG (reference sequence). The CDR3 is made up of 12 amino acids.

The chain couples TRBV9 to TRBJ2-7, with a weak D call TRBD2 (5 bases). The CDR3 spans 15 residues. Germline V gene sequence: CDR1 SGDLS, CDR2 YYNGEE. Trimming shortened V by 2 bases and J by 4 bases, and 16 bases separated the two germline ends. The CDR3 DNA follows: TGTGCCAGCAGCGTTAGACCCGGGGATCTTTACGAGCAGTACTTC. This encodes CASSVRPGDLYEQYF.

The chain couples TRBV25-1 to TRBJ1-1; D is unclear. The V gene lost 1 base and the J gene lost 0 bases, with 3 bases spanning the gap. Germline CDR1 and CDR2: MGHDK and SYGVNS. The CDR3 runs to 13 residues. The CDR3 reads CASSELLNTEAFF. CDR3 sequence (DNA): TGTGCCAGCAGTGAATTATTGAACACTGAAGCTTTCTTT.

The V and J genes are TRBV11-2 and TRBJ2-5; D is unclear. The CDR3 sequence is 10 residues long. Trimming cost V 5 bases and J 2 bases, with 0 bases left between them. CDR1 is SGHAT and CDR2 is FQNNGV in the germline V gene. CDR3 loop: CASSQETQYF. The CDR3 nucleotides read TGTGCCAGCAGCCAAGAGACCCAGTACTTC.

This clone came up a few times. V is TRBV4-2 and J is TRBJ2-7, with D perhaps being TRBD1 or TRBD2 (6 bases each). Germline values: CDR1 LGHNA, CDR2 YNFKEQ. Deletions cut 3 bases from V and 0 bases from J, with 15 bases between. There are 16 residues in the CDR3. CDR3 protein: CASSQGTGGASYEQYF. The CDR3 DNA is TGTGCCAGCAGCCAGGGTACCGGGGGCGCCTCCTACGAGCAGTACTTC.

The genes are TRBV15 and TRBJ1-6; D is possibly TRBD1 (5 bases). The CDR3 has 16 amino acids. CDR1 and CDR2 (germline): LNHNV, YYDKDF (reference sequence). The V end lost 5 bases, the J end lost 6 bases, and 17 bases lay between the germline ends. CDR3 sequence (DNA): TGTGCCACCAGCGCGAGAACCGGGACGGGTAATTCACCCCTCCACTTT. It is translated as CATSARTGTGNSPLHF.

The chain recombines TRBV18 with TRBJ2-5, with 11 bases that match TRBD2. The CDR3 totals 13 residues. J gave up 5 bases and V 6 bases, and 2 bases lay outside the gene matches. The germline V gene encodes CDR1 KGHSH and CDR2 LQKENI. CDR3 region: CASSRLAGETQYF. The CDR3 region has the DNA TGTGCCAGCTCGCGACTAGCGGGGGAGACCCAGTACTTC.

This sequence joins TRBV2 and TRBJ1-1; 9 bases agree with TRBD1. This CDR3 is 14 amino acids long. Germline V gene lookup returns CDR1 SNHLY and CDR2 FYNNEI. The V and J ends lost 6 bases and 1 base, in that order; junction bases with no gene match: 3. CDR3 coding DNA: TGTGCCAGCAGGCCGGGACAGGGGAACACTGAAGCTTTCTTT. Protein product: CASRPGQGNTEAFF.

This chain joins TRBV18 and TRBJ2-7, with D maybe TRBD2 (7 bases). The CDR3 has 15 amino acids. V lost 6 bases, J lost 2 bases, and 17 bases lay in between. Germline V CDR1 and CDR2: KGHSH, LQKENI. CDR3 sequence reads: CASSPRGGAAYEQYF. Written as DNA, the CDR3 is TGTGCCAGCTCCCCCCGAGGGGGGGCGGCCTACGAGCAGTACTTC.

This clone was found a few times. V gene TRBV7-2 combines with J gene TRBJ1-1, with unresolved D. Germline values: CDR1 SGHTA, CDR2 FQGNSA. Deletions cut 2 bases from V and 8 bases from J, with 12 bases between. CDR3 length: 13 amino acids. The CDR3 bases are TGTGCCAGCAGCTTAACTTACCGTACCGAAGCTTTCTTT. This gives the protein CASSLTYRTEAFF.

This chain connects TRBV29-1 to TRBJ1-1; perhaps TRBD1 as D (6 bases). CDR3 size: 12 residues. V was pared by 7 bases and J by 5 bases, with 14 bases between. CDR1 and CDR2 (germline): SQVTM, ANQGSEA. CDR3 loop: CSGTDGKTEAFF. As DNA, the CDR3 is TGCAGCGGGACAGACGGGAAAACTGAAGCTTTCTTT. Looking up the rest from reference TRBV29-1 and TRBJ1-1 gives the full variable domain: SAVISQKPSRDICQRGTSLTIQCQVDSQVTMMFWYRQQPGQSLTLIATANQGSEATYESGFVIDKFPISRPNLTFSTLTVSNMSPEDSSIYLCSGTDGKTEAFFGQGTRLTVV.

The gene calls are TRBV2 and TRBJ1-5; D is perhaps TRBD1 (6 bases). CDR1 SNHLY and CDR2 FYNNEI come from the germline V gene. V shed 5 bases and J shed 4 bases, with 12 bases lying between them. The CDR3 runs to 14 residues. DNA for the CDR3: TGTGCCAGCAGTAAGGACAGTCCAAATCAGCCCCAGCATTTT. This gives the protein CASSKDSPNQPQHF.

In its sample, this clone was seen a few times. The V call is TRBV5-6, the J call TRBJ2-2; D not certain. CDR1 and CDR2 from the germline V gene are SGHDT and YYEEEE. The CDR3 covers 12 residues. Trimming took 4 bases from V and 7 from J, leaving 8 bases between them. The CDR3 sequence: CASSPGHGELFF. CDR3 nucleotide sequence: TGTGCCAGCAGCCCGGGTCACGGGGAGCTGTTTTTT. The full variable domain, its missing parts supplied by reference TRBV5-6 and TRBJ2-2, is DAGVTQSPTHLIKTRGQQVTLRCSPKSGHDTVSWYQQALGQGPQFIFQYYEEEERQRGNFPDRFSGHQFPNYSSELNVNALLLGDSALYLCASSPGHGELFFGEGSRLTVL.